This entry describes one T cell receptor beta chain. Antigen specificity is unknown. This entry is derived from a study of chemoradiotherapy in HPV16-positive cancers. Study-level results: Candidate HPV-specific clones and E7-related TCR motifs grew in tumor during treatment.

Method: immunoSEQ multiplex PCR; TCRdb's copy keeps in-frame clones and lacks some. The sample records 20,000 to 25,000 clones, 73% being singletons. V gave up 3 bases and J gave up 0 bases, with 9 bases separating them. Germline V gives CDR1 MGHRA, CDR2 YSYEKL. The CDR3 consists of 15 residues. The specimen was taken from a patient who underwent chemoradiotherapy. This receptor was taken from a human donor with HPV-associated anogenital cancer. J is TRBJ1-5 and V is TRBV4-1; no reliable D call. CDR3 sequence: CASSQLDGSNQPQHF. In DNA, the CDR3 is TGCGCCAGCAGCCAGTTGGACGGTAGCAATCAGCCCCAGCATTTT.